This T cell receptor beta chain was recorded in a study of T cell responses to AZD1222 COVID-19 vaccine. As for this clone: As yet, its antigen is unknown.

TCRdb's copy holds only in-frame clones and misses some; the assay was immunoSEQ multiplex PCR. In the table there are approximately 70,000 clones, roughly 84% of which are singletons. This CDR3 has 12 residues. V dropped 6 bases and J dropped 4 bases, with 8 bases sitting between them. Germline CDR1 SGDLS, CDR2 YYNGEE. General observations from the study: Spike-wide coverage was observed for vaccine-associated CD4 TCRs, with dominant responses at 160-218 and 743-854.

The rearrangement joins TRBV9 to TRBJ2-1; no definite D call. Sequences were derived from peripheral blood, sampled on day 0 of AZD1222 vaccination. This TCR was recovered from an adult in good health. CDR3 region: CASTNRYNEQFF. CDR3 coding DNA: TGTGCCAGCACCAACCGGTACAATGAGCAGTTCTTC.